This T cell receptor (beta chain) was retrieved from a study of T cells after yellow fever vaccination. Study information: Any fraction with a low cell number was prepared using SMART-Seq v4 Ultra Low Input. Study results and limitations: Most primary-vaccination clones recurred post-booster (around 97% CD4, 88% CD8). Abundant clonotypes (contaminants from the bulk population) could be present in FACS-sorted repertoires. There was a small share of clonotypes that showed up in both the CD4 and CD8 compartments.

This CDR3 contains 14 residues. Losses at the gene ends were 6 bases for V and 8 bases for J; bases not matched to a gene: 12. CDR1 is LGHNA, CDR2 YSLEER, per germline. This clonotype occurred many times. Its antigen remains unidentified. TCRdb independently ran MiXCR on the 5' RACE reads; one entry per CDR3 protein. There are 300,000 to 350,000 distinct CDR3 sequences in the sample; approximately 12% occur only once, and over 3% lies in the top ten. The chain employs TRBV4-3 and TRBJ1-2, with TRBD1 matching over 7 bases. The sequence came from a man younger than 30 who received the YFV17D yellow fever vaccine. The sequencing used CD4+ T cells sorted from PBMCs, collected 45 days after the yellow fever booster vaccination. This CDR3 reads CASSTDRALGGYTF. CDR3 nucleotides: TGCGCCAGCAGTACCGACAGGGCCCTAGGAGGCTACACCTTC.